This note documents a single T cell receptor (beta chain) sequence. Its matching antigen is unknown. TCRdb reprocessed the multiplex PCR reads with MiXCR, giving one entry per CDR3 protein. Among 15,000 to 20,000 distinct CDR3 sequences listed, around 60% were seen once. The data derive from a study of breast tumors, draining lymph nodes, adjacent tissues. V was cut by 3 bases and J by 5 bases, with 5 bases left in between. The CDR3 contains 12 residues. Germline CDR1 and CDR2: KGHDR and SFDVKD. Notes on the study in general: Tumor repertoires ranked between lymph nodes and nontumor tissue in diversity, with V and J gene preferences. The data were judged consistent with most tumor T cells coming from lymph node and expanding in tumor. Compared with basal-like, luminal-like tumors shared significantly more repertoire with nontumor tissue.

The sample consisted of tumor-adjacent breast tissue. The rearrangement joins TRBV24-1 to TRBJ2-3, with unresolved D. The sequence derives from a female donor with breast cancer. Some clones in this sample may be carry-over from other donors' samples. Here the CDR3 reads CATSDIGDTQYF. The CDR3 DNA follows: TGTGCCACCAGTGATATTGGAGATACGCAGTATTTT.